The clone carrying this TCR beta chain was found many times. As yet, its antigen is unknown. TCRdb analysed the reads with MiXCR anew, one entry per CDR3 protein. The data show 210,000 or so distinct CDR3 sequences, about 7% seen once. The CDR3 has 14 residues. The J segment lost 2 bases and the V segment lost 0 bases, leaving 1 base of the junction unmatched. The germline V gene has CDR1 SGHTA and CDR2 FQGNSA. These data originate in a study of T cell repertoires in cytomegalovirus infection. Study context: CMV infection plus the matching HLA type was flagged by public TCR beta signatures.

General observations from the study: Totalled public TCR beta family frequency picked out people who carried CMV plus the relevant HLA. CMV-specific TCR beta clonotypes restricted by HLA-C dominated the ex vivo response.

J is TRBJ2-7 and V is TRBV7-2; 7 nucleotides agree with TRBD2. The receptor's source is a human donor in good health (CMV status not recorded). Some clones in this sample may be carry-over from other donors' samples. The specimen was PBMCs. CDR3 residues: CASSLAGRAYEQYF. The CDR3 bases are TGTGCCAGCAGCTTAGCGGGGAGGGCCTACGAGCAGTACTTC.